Sequencing of this TCR beta chain was carried out in a study of identical twins. Overall study findings and caveats: Surplus twin overlap in beta out-of-frame sequences was less pronounced. Zero-insertion results could be subject to partial confounding by invariant MAIT and iNKT cells. Shared out-of-frame alpha sequences (those common to twins) showed excess low generation probability.

Ten or more counts support this clonotype. The antigen remains undetermined. Germline values: CDR1 SGHTA, CDR2 FQGNSA. The V segment lost 2 bases and the J segment 6 bases; nucleotides outside the gene matches: 14. The CDR3 is 17 amino acids. Template switching added a universal primer site; cDNA carried unique molecular identifiers. TCRdb itself ran the 5' RACE reads through MiXCR, one entry per CDR3 protein. The data hold fewer than 650,000 distinct CDR3 sequences, with less than 9% observed a single time. The data were also submitted as part of a second study, on yellow fever vaccine responses in identical twins.

The TCR originated in a woman under 30 in good health. The sequencing sample was made of PBMCs. The chain joins TRBV7-2 to TRBJ2-5, with 8 bases matching TRBD2. DNA for the CDR3: TGTGCCAGCAGCTTAAGTTCTAGCGGGCAGTTGGGGAAGACCCAGTACTTC. This sequence encodes CASSLSSSGQLGKTQYF.